This record covers a single T cell receptor beta chain. Antigen specificity is unknown. Sequencing used immunoSEQ multiplex PCR; TCRdb keeps in-frame clones, though not all of them. The sample shows around 44,000 clones, around nine tenths of them seen only once. This entry belongs to a study of radiotherapy plus CTLA-4 blockade in lung cancer. The study's findings and limits: Clones of tumor-derived TCRs expanded in blood after radiotherapy plus ipilimumab.

CDR1 is SQVTM and CDR2 is ANQGSEA in the germline V gene. This CDR3 region has 15 residues. With 4 bases removed from V and 4 bases from J, the gap between germline ends came to 17 bases. The study gave focal radiation plus ipilimumab CTLA-4 blockade to patients with chemo-refractory metastatic non-small-cell lung cancer. Sequenced material: peripheral blood, taken from a patient treated with radiotherapy plus ipilimumab. This sequence was found in a human donor with non-small cell lung cancer that progressed on radiotherapy plus ipilimumab. Some clones in this sample may be carry-over from other donors' samples. V gene TRBV29-1 combines with J gene TRBJ2-1, with a tentative D call TRBD2 (6 bases). CDR3 protein: CSVARPGRGYNEQFF. CDR3 nucleotides: TGCAGCGTTGCCAGACCCGGGAGAGGGTACAATGAGCAGTTCTTC.